This entry lists 8 T cell receptor beta chains sequenced from one sample in a study of cytomegalovirus exposure and HLA in healthy donors. Amplification used 60 Vbeta primers and 13 Jbeta primers. Profiling relied on immunoSEQ multiplex PCR, and the TCRdb table lists in-frame clones only, not all of them. Of 160,000 or so clones listed, around 73% were seen once; the top ten hold 1.4%. The sample consisted of PBMCs. The receptors come from a male donor in good health and CMV-seronegative.

The gene calls are TRBV9 and TRBJ1-5, with D tentatively TRBD1 (6 bases). Germline V gene lookup returns CDR1 SGDLS and CDR2 YYNGEE. The germline V and J ends were trimmed by 7 bases and 0 bases, with 14 bases remaining between them. This CDR3 spans 15 amino acids. The CDR3 sequence: CASGRGSNSNQPQHF. CDR3 in DNA: TGTGCCAGCGGGAGGGGGTCAAATAGCAATCAGCCCCAGCATTTT.

Of note for this clone: The junction differs from germline at one of its ends, possibly a read error. The genes are TRBV7-7 and TRBJ2-7; TRBD2 aligns across 12 bases. This CDR3 contains 15 residues. In germline, CDR1 is SSHAT, CDR2 FNYEAQ (reference sequence). Written as DNA, the CDR3 is TGTGCTAGCAGCCCGGGACTAGCGGGCTCCTACGAGCAGTACTTC. Its protein is CASSPGLAGSYEQYF.

This clone was seen only once. The genes are TRBV27 and TRBJ1-2; TRBD1 matches 7 bases. The length of the CDR3 is 14 residues. V trimming: 4 bases; J trimming: 4 bases; junction bases outside the gene matches: 6. Germline values: CDR1 MNHEY, CDR2 SMNVEV (reference sequence). CDR3 in DNA: TGTGCCAGCAGTTACCTCCGGGACAGCTATGGCTACACCTTC. It specifies CASSYLRDSYGYTF.

The chain carries TRBV14 and TRBJ2-2; 8 bases agree with TRBD1. CDR3 length: 16 amino acids. Germline V lookup: CDR1 SGHDN, CDR2 FVKESK. Trimming removed 2 bases from V and 1 base from J; junction bases left unmatched: 3. The CDR3 region is CASSQYGQGNTGELFF. Written as DNA, the CDR3 is TGTGCCAGCAGCCAATACGGACAGGGGAACACCGGGGAGCTGTTTTTT.

This chain uses TRBV7-2 with TRBJ1-2; tentatively, D is TRBD1 (5 bases). In germline, CDR1 is SGHTA, CDR2 FQGNSA. This CDR3 region has 13 residues. Trimming removed 5 bases at V and 4 bases at J, with 11 bases between. CDR3 nucleotides: TGTGCCAGCAGCCAGGGACTCAGCTATGGCTACACCTTC. Translating it yields CASSQGLSYGYTF.

This rearrangement joins TRBV4-2 to TRBJ2-3; no definite D call. V was cut by 1 base and J by 1 base, with 6 bases left in between. The CDR3 spans 14 residues. CDR1 is LGHNA, CDR2 YNFKEQ, per germline. CDR3 coding DNA: TGTGCCAGCAGCCAAGTCTCGGGCACAGATACGCAGTATTTT. It is translated as CASSQVSGTDTQYF.

The chain links TRBV11-1 to TRBJ2-6, with a weak D call TRBD2 (7 bases). Between the trimmed V and J ends, which lost 5 bases and 0 bases, there was a span of 17 bases. CDR3 length: 18 residues. Germline-derived CDR1 and CDR2 are SGHAT and FQDESV (reference sequence). The CDR3 here is CASSTIRGLISGANVLTF. The CDR3 nucleotides read TGTGCCAGCAGCACTATCAGGGGACTAATCTCTGGGGCCAACGTCCTGACTTTC.

Turning to this clone: Within the sample, other DNA sequences also encode this same CDR3. V gene TRBV28 combines with J gene TRBJ1-2; possibly TRBD1 for D (6 bases). The V gene's germline CDR1 is MDHEN and CDR2 SYDVKM. This CDR3 region has 13 residues. Trimming cost V 4 bases and J 5 bases, with 11 bases left between them. In nucleotides, the CDR3 is TGTGCCAGCAGTTCGGGTCAGGGGTATGGCTACACCTTC. Translating gives CASSSGQGYGYTF.